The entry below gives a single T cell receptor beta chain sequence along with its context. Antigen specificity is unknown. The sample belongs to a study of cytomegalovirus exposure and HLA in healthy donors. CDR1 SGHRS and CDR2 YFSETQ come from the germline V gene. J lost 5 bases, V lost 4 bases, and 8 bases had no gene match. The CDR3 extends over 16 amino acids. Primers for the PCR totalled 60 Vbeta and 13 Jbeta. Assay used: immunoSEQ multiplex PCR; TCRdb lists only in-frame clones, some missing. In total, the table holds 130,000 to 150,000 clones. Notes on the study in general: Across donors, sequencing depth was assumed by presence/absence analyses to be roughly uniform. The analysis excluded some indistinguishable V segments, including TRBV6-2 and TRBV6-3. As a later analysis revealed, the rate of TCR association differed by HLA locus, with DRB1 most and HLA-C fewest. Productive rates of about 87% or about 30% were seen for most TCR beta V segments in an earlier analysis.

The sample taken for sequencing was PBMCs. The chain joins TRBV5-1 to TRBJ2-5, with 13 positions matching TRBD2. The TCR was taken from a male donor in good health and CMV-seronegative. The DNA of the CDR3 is TGCGCCAGCAGCATCGGACTAGCGGGAGTCGGTGAGACCCAGTACTTC. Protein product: CASSIGLAGVGETQYF.